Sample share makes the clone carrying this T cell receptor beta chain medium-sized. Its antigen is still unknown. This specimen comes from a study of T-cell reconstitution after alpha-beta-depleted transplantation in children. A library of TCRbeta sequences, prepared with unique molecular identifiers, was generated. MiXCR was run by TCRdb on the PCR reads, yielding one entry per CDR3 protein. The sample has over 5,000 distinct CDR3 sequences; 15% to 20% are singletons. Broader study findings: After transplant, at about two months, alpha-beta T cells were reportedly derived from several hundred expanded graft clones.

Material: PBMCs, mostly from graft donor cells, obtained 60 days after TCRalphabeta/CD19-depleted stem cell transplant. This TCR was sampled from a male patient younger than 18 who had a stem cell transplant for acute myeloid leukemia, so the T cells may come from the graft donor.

CDR3 loop: CASSQRPATETQYF. The CDR3 DNA follows: TGTGCCAGCAGCCAGAGGCCAGCGACAGAGACCCAGTACTTC. The chain recombines TRBV3-1 with TRBJ2-5; D remains ambiguous. Germline V gene lookup returns CDR1 LGHDT and CDR2 YNNKEL (reference sequence). This CDR3 has 14 residues. V gave up 3 bases and J gave up 4 bases, with 12 bases separating them.